This TCR beta chain is drawn from a study of CD8+CD57+ T cells in acquired aplastic anemia. Genomic DNA acted as the template from which TCR beta VDJ combination and CDR3 sequence profiling were carried out. TCRdb passed the reads through MiXCR, listing each CDR3 protein once. The data hold more than 250,000 distinct CDR3 sequences, with 82% observed a single time. Patients sequenced had flow cytometry evidence of CD8+CD57+ cell expansion. The patients all had a severe acquired aplastic anemia diagnosis. Per germline, CDR1 MRHNA and CDR2 SNTAGT. With 2 bases removed from V and 5 bases from J, the gap between germline ends came to 11 bases. The length of the CDR3 is 14 residues.

Sequenced material: sorted CD4+, CD8+, or CD8+CD57+ T cells (not recorded which) from PBMCs. This receptor was taken from a human donor with aplastic anemia. The rearrangement links TRBV6-4 to TRBJ2-3; D may be TRBD2 (5 bases). The CDR3 loop reads CASSDRYEGDTQYF. The CDR3, as DNA: TGTGCCAGCAGTGACAGATACGAGGGAGATACGCAGTATTTT.